The 3 T cell receptor beta chains listed next were all sequenced from one sample in a study of technical replicates of blood from a handful of donors. Using immunoSEQ multiplex PCR, the repertoire was profiled, and TCRdb retains in-frame clones only, with some absent. The table shows some 76,000 clones, with 94% occurring only once. Sample: T cells isolated from PBMCs. The receptor source for this set is a human donor in good health.

The sample holds one count of this clone. The CDR3 DNA reads as TGTGCCAGCAGTGATTTTGGGGTAGGGAGGTTTAGCAATCAGCCCCAGCATTTT. It is translated as CASSDFGVGRFSNQPQHF. This rearrangement joins TRBV6-1 to TRBJ1-5, with D uncertain. Germline V lookup: CDR1 MNHNS, CDR2 SASEGT. The length of the CDR3 is 18 residues. Trimming pared 3 bases from V and 0 bases from J, leaving 18 bases between.

DNA of the CDR3: TGTGCCAGCAGCTTGTACCAGGGGCGGGAAGCTTTCTTT. It yields the protein CASSLYQGREAFF. The rearrangement links TRBV5-4 to TRBJ1-1; maybe TRBD1 (6 bases). Trimming cost V 1 base and J 8 bases, with 12 bases left between them. Germline values: CDR1 SGHNT, CDR2 YYREEE (reference sequence). This CDR3 comprises 13 residues.

The CDR3 loop reads CASSVTGINQPQHF. CDR3 bases: TGTGCCAGCTCAGTGACAGGCATCAATCAGCCCCAGCATTTT. The chain links TRBV18 to TRBJ1-5; TRBD1 might be the D (6 bases). The CDR3 runs 14 residues. Trimming left V 5 bases short and J 3 bases short, with 11 bases between. Germline loops: CDR1 KGHSH, CDR2 LQKENI. The complete variable domain, with remaining parts taken from reference TRBV18 and TRBJ1-5, reads NAGVMQNPRHLVRRRGQEARLRCSPMKGHSHVYWYRQLPEEGLKFMVYLQKENIIDESGMPKERFSAEFPKEGPSILRIQQVVRGDSAAYFCASSVTGINQPQHFGDGTRLSIL.